The following is a T cell receptor (beta chain) sequence with its context. This entry comes from a study of blood T cell repertoires in COVID-19. The germline V and J ends were trimmed by 1 base and 4 bases, with 18 bases remaining between them. The CDR3 loop spans 17 amino acids. Germline loops: CDR1 SNHLY, CDR2 FYNNEI. Profiling relied on immunoSEQ multiplex PCR, and the TCRdb table lists in-frame clones only, not all of them. The sample lists hundreds of thousands of clones; about 83% were seen once. Sample: PBMCs or T cells enriched from blood (not recorded which). J is TRBJ2-3 and V is TRBV2, with D maybe TRBD2 (6 bases). This clonotype was obtained from a woman between 40 and 55 years old who had recovered from COVID-19. The CDR3 is CASSEDENGSSSDTQYF. CDR3 DNA sequence: TGTGCCAGCAGTGAAGATGAGAACGGGAGTAGCTCAGATACGCAGTATTTT.